This TCR beta chain is from a study of blood T cell repertoires in COVID-19 (TCRdb year 2020). Regarding the study in general: Collaborator samples came from the United States, Italy and Spain and covered acute and convalescent phases of COVID-19. The prospective study material was composed of cDNA or gDNA derived from T cells, B-cell-depleted T cells, or PBMCs. Deeply sampled blood TCRbeta repertoires from subjects exposed to, actively infected with, or recovered from COVID-19 were included in the dataset. A freely available public database, intended as a resource for researchers studying the immune response to SARS-CoV-2, is where the repertoires were released. Samples came from the ongoing ImmuneRACE study (first 160 participants) plus 1,254 subjects from 6 global collaborators. Sample metadata almost always included a de-identified subject ID, COVID-19 status, age in years and sex. Where available, HLA class I and class II types were obtained from metadata supplied by the sample provider rather than from assay-based typing. Results the study describes overall, beyond this receptor: Clinical and demographic metadata were provided uncurated, with the amount varying by source and participant.

V is clipped by 7 bases and J by 7 bases, and the sequence between their germline boundaries is 19 bases long. The CDR3 covers 14 residues, taking in both the cysteine and the phenylalanine. Only the CDR3 region is kept as DNA, spanning 42 bases read in frame from base 1. CDR1 MNHEY and CDR2 SVGAGI are derived from the germline V gene. Enrolling through a virtual design, the prospective study's participants ranged in age from roughly 18 to 95 years and lived across around 25 United States geographic areas. In the prospective study, participants were assigned to cohorts based on the clinical history participants reported in a screening survey and a study questionnaire. In the prospective study, whole blood, serum and a nasopharyngeal or oropharyngeal swab were collected from each participant by mobile phlebotomists. Participants in the prospective study had the option to provide additional blood draws and questionnaires over a roughly 2-month period. Blood samples from the prospective study were shipped frozen or at room temperature prior to DNA extraction.

TCRbeta CDR3 regions were amplified from genomic DNA by means of the immunoSEQ Assay, a bias-controlled multiplex PCR. The source study handled its data this way. The number of nucleated cells in each sample was estimated by amplification of reference gene primers within the assay. To quantify the absolute abundance of each unique TCRbeta CDR3 rearrangement, sequence reads were collapsed and filtered. For each sample, productive Simpson clonality was calculated by taking the square root of Simpson's diversity index across productive rearrangements. TCRdb mirrors the immuneACCESS table, restricted to in-frame sequences. Some clones are absent from its copies; in checked studies, under half trace to an unresolved V gene, and the reason for the others is unknown. The DNA was the basis for D and trimming; V, J and clone size are from that table. The sample table shows around 190,000 clones, and approximately 73% are seen once. The ten top clones hold around 17% of the sample.

About this clone: The specificity of this receptor is unknown. Nothing much larger sits one base from this clone, and base qualities are not available.

Rearrangement joined TRBV6-5 to TRBJ1-2, and the D gene may be TRBD1, 5 bases matching. This sequence originates from a woman aged 50 to 65 with acute COVID-19. The sample comprised PBMCs or T cells enriched from blood (not recorded which). For the CDR3, the sequence is CASTSIAGFAGYTF. The nucleotide sequence is given as TGTGCCAGCACCTCTATCGCAGGGTTTGCTGGCTACACCTTC.